Listed below are T cell receptor beta chains from one sample, sequenced in a study of blood T cell repertoires in COVID-19. Method: immunoSEQ multiplex PCR; TCRdb's copy keeps in-frame clones and lacks some. The top ten clones hold around 2.3% of a sample with about 130,000 clones, 80% to 90% of them seen once. The sequencing sample was made of PBMCs or T cells enriched from blood (not recorded which). Receptor source: a woman aged 50 to 60 who had recovered from COVID-19. The CDR3 runs from the conserved cysteine through the conserved F or W. Each record gives: J gene, V gene, D gene, clone size, CDR3 protein, CDR3 DNA. The D gene is left open where the match is weak. Some rows have no size entry. The others give once, few or many, or a class for an expanded clone.

>TRBJ2-7|TRBV2|-|-
CASSKRQSSYEQYF
TGTGCCAGCAGCAAGAGACAGAGCTCCTACGAGCAGTACTTC
>TRBJ1-2|TRBV6-5|-|once
CASSLGRVQGYTF
TGTGCCAGCAGTCTCGGCAGGGTGCAAGGCTACACCTTC
>TRBJ1-1|TRBV2|-|few
CASRRDFPEAFF
TGTGCCAGCAGAAGAGACTTTCCTGAAGCTTTCTTT
>TRBJ2-5|TRBV5-1|-|-
CATTYRGSETQYF
TGCGCCACCACCTATAGGGGATCGGAGACCCAGTACTTC
>TRBJ1-1|TRBV7-9|-|-
CASSRHQGPDEAFF
TGTGCCAGCAGCCGGCATCAGGGGCCAGACGAAGCTTTCTTT
>TRBJ2-5|TRBV29-1|TRBD1|-
CSAGRTGSLETQYF
TGCAGCGCTGGTCGGACAGGGAGTTTGGAGACCCAGTACTTC
>TRBJ1-4|TRBV7-9|TRBD1|-
CASSLRRDRNNEKLFF
TGTGCCAGCAGCCTACGCCGGGACAGAAATAATGAAAAACTGTTTTTT
>TRBJ2-7|TRBV5-1|-|-
CASSLDRPYEQYF
TGCGCCAGCAGCTTGGACAGACCCTACGAGCAGTACTTC
>TRBJ1-1|TRBV24-1|-|few
CATSDGIGGTFF
TGTGCCACCAGTGACGGAATAGGGGGAACTTTCTTT
>TRBJ2-7|TRBV10-3|-|-
CATYGERVGEQYF
TGTGCCACCTATGGGGAGCGGGTGGGTGAGCAGTACTTC
>TRBJ2-1|TRBV7-8|TRBD2|-
CASSSKGAGSSYNEQFF
TGTGCCAGCAGCTCCAAAGGAGCGGGGAGCTCCTACAATGAGCAGTTCTTC
>TRBJ2-7|TRBV5-1|TRBD1|-
CASRRGQGLEQYF
TGCGCCAGCAGGAGGGGACAGGGCCTCGAGCAGTACTTC
>TRBJ2-6|TRBV3-1/TRBV3-2|-|once
CASGQGYSGANVLTF
TGTGCCAGCGGTCAGGGTTACTCTGGGGCCAACGTCCTGACTTTC
>TRBJ1-2|TRBV9|-|few
CASTSGAANYGYTF
TGTGCCAGCACCAGTGGGGCAGCTAACTATGGCTACACCTTC
>TRBJ2-6|TRBV7-9|TRBD1|once
CASSFLRGQSSGANVLTF
TGTGCCAGCAGCTTTCTCAGGGGGCAATCTTCTGGGGCCAACGTCCTGACTTTC
>TRBJ2-7|TRBV6-5|-|-
CASSSRQYEQYF
TGTGCCAGCAGTTCACGACAGTACGAGCAGTACTTC
>TRBJ2-1|TRBV3-1/TRBV3-2|TRBD2|-
CASRTSGGEQFF
TGTGCCAGCAGAACTAGCGGGGGTGAGCAGTTCTTC
>TRBJ1-5|TRBV7-9|TRBD1|-
CASSPDRSSSNQPQHF
TGTGCCAGCAGCCCGGACAGGTCCTCGTCCAATCAGCCCCAGCATTTT
>TRBJ1-5|TRBV27|-|-
CASSPPGHHQPQHF
TGTGCCAGCAGTCCCCCGGGACACCATCAGCCCCAGCATTTT
>TRBJ1-1|TRBV21-1|-|-
CASSKIRRALGTEAFF
TGTGCCAGCAGCAAAATAAGGAGAGCATTGGGCACTGAAGCTTTCTTT
>TRBJ1-1|TRBV10-3|TRBD1|-
CAIAGGGMNTEAFF
TGTGCCATCGCAGGGGGCGGCATGAACACTGAAGCTTTCTTT
>TRBJ2-5|TRBV30|-|-
CAWSARGAGETQYF
TGTGCCTGGAGCGCACGCGGCGCGGGAGAGACCCAGTACTTC
>TRBJ1-2|TRBV4-2|TRBD1|-
CASSPGQGAPVGYTF
TGTGCCAGCAGCCCCGGACAGGGAGCCCCTGTAGGCTACACCTTC
>TRBJ2-3|TRBV6-4|-|-
CASSAAWGGADTQYF
TGTGCCAGCAGTGCCGCGTGGGGGGGCGCCGATACGCAGTATTTT
>TRBJ1-2|TRBV5-5|TRBD1|-
CASSSGTETYGYTF
TGTGCCAGCAGCTCAGGGACAGAGACCTATGGCTACACCTTC
>TRBJ1-5|TRBV6-5|TRBD1|-
CASRTGGISNQPQHF
TGTGCCAGCAGGACAGGGGGCATCAGCAATCAGCCCCAGCATTTT
>TRBJ2-1|TRBV27|TRBD2|-
CASSHPRLAAPYNEQFF
TGTGCCAGCAGTCACCCCCGACTAGCGGCGCCGTACAATGAGCAGTTCTTC
>TRBJ2-5|TRBV19|TRBD2|-
CASSPTGTSGGAGWETQYF
TGTGCCAGTAGTCCTACCGGGACTAGCGGGGGGGCCGGCTGGGAGACCCAGTACTTC
>TRBJ2-5|TRBV11-2|-|-
CASSLVRGFQETQYF
TGTGCCAGCAGCTTAGTACGAGGGTTTCAAGAGACCCAGTACTTC
>TRBJ1-3|TRBV10-3|-|once
CAVFGGFSGNTIYF
TGTGCCGTCTTTGGGGGGTTCTCTGGAAACACCATATATTTT
>TRBJ2-3|TRBV7-9|-|-
CASSLVLSSTDTQYF
TGTGCCAGCAGCTTAGTATTGAGTAGCACAGATACGCAGTATTTT
>TRBJ2-7|TRBV7-8|TRBD1|few
CASSSPDRVYEQYF
TGTGCCAGCAGCTCCCCGGACAGGGTCTACGAGCAGTACTTC
>TRBJ2-1|TRBV9|TRBD2|-
CASSPHLAGGDNEQFF
TGTGCCAGCAGCCCCCACCTAGCGGGGGGAGACAATGAGCAGTTCTTC
>TRBJ2-7|TRBV10-3|TRBD1|-
CAIRAQGALYEQYF
TGTGCCATCAGAGCACAGGGGGCTCTGTACGAGCAGTACTTC
>TRBJ2-1|TRBV4-1|TRBD2|-
CASSHASGEDEQFF
TGCGCCAGCAGCCACGCTAGCGGGGAAGATGAGCAGTTCTTC
>TRBJ1-2|TRBV6-5|-|-
CASSYSDSMWGYTF
TGTGCCAGCAGTTACTCTGACAGCATGTGGGGCTACACCTTC
>TRBJ2-1|TRBV7-3|-|-
CASSATSAGEQFF
TGTGCCAGCAGCGCAACTAGTGCGGGTGAGCAGTTCTTC
>TRBJ2-5|TRBV6-5|TRBD1|-
CASSYSDRGETQYF
TGTGCCAGCAGTTACTCGGACAGGGGAGAGACCCAGTACTTC
>TRBJ1-6|TRBV5-6|-|-
CASSIGGGNSPLHF
TGTGCCAGCAGCATTGGCGGGGGTAATTCACCCCTCCACTTT
>TRBJ1-5|TRBV30|-|-
CATSRDSNQPQHF
TGTGCAACAAGCAGGGATAGCAATCAGCCCCAGCATTTT
>TRBJ1-2|TRBV5-1|TRBD1|-
CASSLGQGSLWYGYTF
TGCGCCAGCAGCTTGGGACAGGGGTCCCTGTGGTATGGCTACACCTTC
>TRBJ2-7|TRBV27|TRBD1|-
CASIWTGADEQYF
TGTGCCAGCATATGGACAGGGGCCGACGAGCAGTACTTC
>TRBJ1-5|TRBV19|-|few
CASSTPPGVPGRQPQHF
TGTGCCAGTAGTACCCCGCCGGGAGTACCCGGGCGGCAGCCCCAGCATTTT